Listed here is a single TCR beta chain. Its antigen has not been determined. No much larger clone exists at a distance of one base, and base qualities are not known. This specimen comes from a study of cytomegalovirus exposure and HLA in healthy donors (TCRdb year 2017). Background on the whole study: An earlier analysis of roughly 610 of the donors reported under 300 Gb of sequence data and around 100 million unique TCR beta sequences obtained from around 170 million T cells. Roughly 300 gigabases of sequencing data and around 87 million unique TCR sequences were included in an early release covering 550 to 800 HLA-typed donors. Of the 398 genotyped donors, approximately 80% fell in the genetic ancestry cluster associated with self-reported Caucasian donors. The study was designed to test whether signatures of past pathogen exposure could be identified by cataloging public T cell receptors. The study profiled the T cell repertoires of around 700 subjects by immunosequencing and related them to cytomegalovirus serostatus. Besides the first cohort of hundreds of subjects, a separate validation cohort made up of 120 different subjects was used. To predict cytomegalovirus infection status, the study brought together high-throughput TCR immunosequencing, statistical association of individual TCRs with disease status, and machine learning. In a later analysis, previously published TCR beta repertoires from 666 donors were re-analyzed and high-resolution HLA genotyping was added so that TCR occurrence patterns could be studied. Rather than drawing on any new phenotypic data, the later analysis identified candidate immune exposures from TCR beta sequences and the way those sequences occurred across donors. An earlier analysis of 450 to 750 of the donors used high-throughput TCR beta sequencing to judge whether each TCR beta V gene segment behaved as functional or pseudogenic. Donor age, sex, ethnicity and CMV serostatus were collected together with the repertoire data. A later genetic analysis used genome-wide SNP genotypes for about three fifths of the 666 donors, treating that subset as a discovery cohort. All discovery cohort repertoires had been generated using a single sequencing platform. HLA typing covered class I and class II loci at four-digit resolution. Typing coverage differed by locus: A, B, C, DRB1 and DQB1 were typed in roughly 629-640 donors, DQA1 in 522, DPA1 in some 570, and DPB1 in 472. Several DR-DQ haplotypes were treated as single units for association and clustering because of strong linkage in the cohort. Across 398 genotyped donors of the cohort, an average of approximately 220,000 unique TCR beta nucleotide sequences per donor were sequenced, and roughly 17% of those sequences were non-productive. The research as a whole found: Compared with equally common non-associated chains, HLA-associated TCR beta chains in a later analysis were more clonally expanded and had lower generation probabilities. In vitro tests confirmed that three of the cytomegalovirus-associated TCR beta chains recognize cytomegalovirus antigens. A further reported finding was that TCR beta sequences accurately predicted the HLA-A and HLA-B alleles for most subjects in the first cohort. Because counts were too low, fewer than 20 rarely observed V segments, including chromosome 9 orphons, were excluded from the earlier analysis of 587 of the donors. This cohort had only TCR beta chains sequenced, and the lack of alpha or paired-chain data limited which features could be detected. Most CMV-associated TCR beta chains appeared to be HLA-restricted in a later analysis, and the HLA associations seemed to be driven largely by CMV exposure. A later analysis reported that several top co-occurrence clusters appeared linked to parvovirus B19, influenza, CMV and Epstein-Barr virus. When HLA alleles, especially DR and DQ, strongly co-occurred, TCR associations were difficult to assign to individual alleles. It was suggested by the authors that the approach could potentially be generalized to other disease states and immunological phenotypes. A total of 150 to 200 TCR beta chains were listed by the study as associated with cytomegalovirus. Because some donors lacked HLA typing at each locus, the association tests relied only on the typed subset. In an earlier analysis of about 600 of the donors, most TCR beta V segments appeared in productive rearrangements about 90% or about 30% of the time, broadly matching IMGT annotations. In a later analysis, some 17,000 TCR beta sequences were associated with specific HLA alleles at a false discovery rate of 0.05. In a later analysis, the rate of TCR association differed among HLA loci, with DRB1 alleles having the most associated TCRs and HLA-C alleles having the fewest. Sequencing depth was assumed to be roughly uniform across donors in the presence/absence analyses, though that assumption may not hold. Immune exposure information for the cohort was limited to CMV serostatus. Some IMGT-functional V segments, including TRBV6-2 and TRBV6-3, could not be distinguished by the 87-base-pair reads and were therefore excluded. Across donors, most TCR sequences were observed very rarely, whereas some public TCRs were present in many individuals. Linkage disequilibrium might explain the correlated functional status among segregating V segments, but an unknown experimental factor could not be ruled out. According to a later genetic analysis, donors in an Asian-associated ancestry cluster had fewer N-insertions in productive TCRs than the approximately 650-donor mean. V-gene and J-gene trimming of TCR beta chains was associated with a missense DCLRE1C variant in a later genetic analysis, and the association was replicated in an independent cohort. The classifier was reported to diagnose cytomegalovirus status with high specificity and sensitivity in both the original and validation cohorts. A group of highly shared sequence variants was considered likely to be a technical artifact of the sequencing pipeline.

The protocol used for the library was the immunoSEQ multiplex PCR assay. For the multiplex PCR, a mixture combining 60 forward primers for TCR Vbeta segments and 13 reverse primers for TCR Jbeta segments was used. Amplification of the CDR3 region of rearranged TCR beta genes was performed with a multiplex PCR assay on genomic DNA. The amplified TCR beta libraries were sequenced on the Illumina HiSeq System as 87-base-pair reads. The study's own analysis went as follows. A later analysis tallied about 77 million unique TCR beta chains across the 666 repertoires, and some 10 million of those chains were shared by two or more donors. To remove PCR and sequencing errors, raw reads were error-corrected and collapsed into unique sequences using a nearest-neighbor algorithm that merged closely related sequences. CDR3 sequences were aligned to IMGT reference sequences to assign V, D and J gene segments. Each retained sequence needed at least a six-nucleotide match to both a V gene segment and a J gene segment. Rearrangements were classified as productive when the CDR3 lacked stop codons and remained in frame with V and J, and all other rearrangements were classified as non-productive. Following IMGT convention, CDR3 was defined as the stretch from the second conserved V-encoded cysteine to the conserved J-encoded phenylalanine. The earlier analysis of a few hundred of the donors excluded sequences that lacked an unambiguous match to a single V gene segment. An earlier analysis of a few hundred of the donors classified V segments as functional when productive rearrangements were above 56.7% and as segregating when the standard deviation between donors was above 5%. A statistical classification framework was built for diagnosing cytomegalovirus status from the catalog of TCR beta chain sequences. In a later analysis, V and J genes were assigned by comparing TCR nucleotide sequences against IMGT/GENE-DB human TR gene sequences. Using the TCRdist pipeline, a later analysis assigned CDR3 sequences along with most-parsimonious VDJ recombination scenarios. A later analysis defined each TCR beta chain by its CDR3 amino acid sequence plus V-gene family, and excluded reads lacking a unique V-gene family. To address suspected cross-contamination and a sequencing artifact, a later analysis removed around 590 highly shared, low-generation-probability nucleotide sequences. In a later analysis, a clonal expansion index for each public chain was calculated from normalized within-repertoire ranks of inferred template counts. In a later analysis, generation probabilities were computed with a VDJ recombination model fitted to out-of-frame rearrangements, and the resulting probabilities were checked against IGoR. Hypergeometric tests were used in a later analysis to score TCR-TCR, TCR-HLA and TCR-CMV co-occurrence, with a repertoire-size bias correction applied to the TCR pairs. A later analysis estimated false discovery rates by permuting HLA or CMV assignments 20 times. A later analysis grouped co-occurring TCRs with DBSCAN, adding TCRdist sequence similarity when clustering within HLA-allele-positive subsets. Repertoires with fewer than 30,000 or more than 120,000 public chains, plus five repertoires with anomalous nucleotide sharing, were excluded from co-occurrence clustering. This immuneACCESS table, as held by TCRdb, lists in-frame sequences with V and J called but not all clones. Of the missing ones, under half trace to an unresolved V gene in checked studies; the others have no known cause. From that table come the V and J calls and clone size; the DNA was used to work out D and trimming. This sample is represented by about 120,000 clones; around 78% of them were singletons. 6% to 8% of the sample lies in the top ten.

There are 15 amino acids in the CDR3, from cysteine to phenylalanine inclusive. This entry keeps only the CDR3 DNA: 45 bases, framed from base 1. Germline trimming: 3 bases from V, 4 bases from J; junction bases outside gene matches: 3. Reading the germline V gene gives CDR1 SGDLS and CDR2 YYNGEE. The cohort comprised 710 or so healthy bone marrow donors. All cohort members were sampled while nominally healthy, although unrecorded immune exposures were likely present. The donor was CMV seronegative and belonged to the group of 380 or so seronegative cohort members. Every donor gave a peripheral blood sample, and the peripheral blood mononuclear cells from that sample were used for TCR beta sequencing. The Qiagen DNeasy Blood Extraction Kit was used to extract genomic DNA from the blood cell samples.

The source of this sequence is a woman between 35 and 50 years old in good health and CMV-seronegative. The V and J genes are TRBV9 and TRBJ2-1, with TRBD2 matching 11 junction bases. Specimen: PBMCs. The CDR3 region has the sequence CASSATSGGYNEQFF. The sequence in DNA is TGTGCCAGCAGCGCCACTAGCGGGGGTTACAATGAGCAGTTCTTC.